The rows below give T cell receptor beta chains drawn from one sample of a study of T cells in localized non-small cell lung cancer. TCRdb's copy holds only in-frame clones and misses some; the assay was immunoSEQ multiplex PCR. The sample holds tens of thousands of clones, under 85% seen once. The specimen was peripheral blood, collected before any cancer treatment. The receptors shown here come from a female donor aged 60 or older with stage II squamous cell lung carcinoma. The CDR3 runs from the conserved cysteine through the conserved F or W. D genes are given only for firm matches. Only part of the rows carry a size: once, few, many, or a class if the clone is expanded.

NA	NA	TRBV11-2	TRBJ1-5	CASSLGGTGRDHNQPQHF	TGTGCCAGCAGCTTAGGAGGGACGGGCAGGGACCATAATCAGCCCCAGCATTTT
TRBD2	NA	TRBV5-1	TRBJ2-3	CASSPYPSGTRTDTQYF	TGCGCCAGCAGCCCTTATCCTAGCGGGACGCGCACAGATACGCAGTATTTT
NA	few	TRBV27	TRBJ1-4	CASSSTPHNEKLFF	TGTGCCAGCAGTTCAACACCTCATAATGAAAAACTGTTTTTT
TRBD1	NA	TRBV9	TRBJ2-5	CASSVTTGAQETQYF	TGTGCCAGCAGCGTAACCACAGGGGCCCAAGAGACCCAGTACTTC
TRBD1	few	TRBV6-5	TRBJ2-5	CASSYRQGGETQYF	TGTGCCAGCAGTTACCGACAGGGGGGAGAGACCCAGTACTTC
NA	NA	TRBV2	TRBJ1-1	CASSEAQGGEAFF	TGTGCCAGCAGTGAAGCACAGGGAGGTGAAGCTTTCTTT
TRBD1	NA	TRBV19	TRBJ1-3	CASSPQGAAGNTIYF	TGTGCCAGTAGTCCACAGGGGGCAGCTGGAAACACCATATATTTT
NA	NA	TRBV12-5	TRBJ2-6	CASGLSAARGSGANVLTF	TGTGCTAGTGGTTTGTCCGCGGCGAGGGGCTCTGGGGCCAACGTCCTGACTTTC
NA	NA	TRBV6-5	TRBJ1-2	CASSSIPADYGYTF	TGTGCCAGCAGTTCCATCCCAGCAGACTATGGCTACACCTTC
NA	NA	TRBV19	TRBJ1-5	CATTTGNSNQPQHF	TGTGCCACCACTACAGGGAATAGCAATCAGCCCCAGCATTTT
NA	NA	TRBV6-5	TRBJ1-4	CASSYSPGANEKLFF	TGTGCCAGCAGTTACTCACCAGGGGCTAATGAAAAACTGTTTTTT
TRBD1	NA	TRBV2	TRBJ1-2	CASSVLGQGANGYTF	TGTGCCAGCAGTGTCCTCGGCCAGGGGGCGAATGGCTACACCTTC
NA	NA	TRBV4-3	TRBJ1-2	CASSQDARYGYTF	TGCGCCAGCAGCCAAGATGCCCGCTATGGCTACACCTTC
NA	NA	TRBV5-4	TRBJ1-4	CASSDIGGIGEKLFF	TGTGCCAGCAGTGACATCGGGGGCATTGGTGAAAAACTGTTTTTT
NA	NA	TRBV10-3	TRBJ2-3	CAIKEDLTDTQYF	TGTGCCATCAAGGAAGATCTCACAGATACGCAGTATTTT
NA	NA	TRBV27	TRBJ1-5	CASSLRQPSNQPQHF	TGTGCCAGCAGTTTAAGGCAACCTAGCAATCAGCCCCAGCATTTT
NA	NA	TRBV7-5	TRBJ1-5	CARSPEGHGNQPQHF	TGTGCCAGAAGCCCTGAGGGCCACGGGAATCAGCCCCAGCATTTT
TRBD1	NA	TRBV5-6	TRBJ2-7	CASSSGWVGQGEYEQYF	TGTGCCAGCAGCTCTGGGTGGGTGGGACAGGGGGAATACGAGCAGTACTTC
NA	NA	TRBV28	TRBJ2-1	CASTPRQGLYNEQFF	TGTGCCAGCACCCCCCGGCAGGGGCTTTACAATGAGCAGTTCTTC
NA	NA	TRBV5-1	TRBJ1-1	CASSLEVNTEAFF	TGCGCCAGCAGCTTGGAGGTAAACACTGAAGCTTTCTTT
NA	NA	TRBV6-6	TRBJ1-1	CAGGLNTEAFF	TGTGCGGGGGGACTTAACACTGAAGCTTTCTTT
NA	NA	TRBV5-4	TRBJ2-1	CASSLVGVNEQFF	TGTGCCAGCAGCTTGGTGGGTGTCAATGAGCAGTTCTTC
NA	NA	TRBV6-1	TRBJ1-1	CASSVWLGEAFF	TGTGCCAGCAGTGTTTGGTTGGGTGAAGCTTTCTTT
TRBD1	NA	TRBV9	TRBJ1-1	CASSVGGGQGALSTEAFF	TGTGCCAGCAGCGTGGGAGGGGGACAGGGGGCGCTCAGCACTGAAGCTTTCTTT
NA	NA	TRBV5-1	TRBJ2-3	CASSLGTASTDTQYF	TGCGCCAGCAGCTTGGGTACGGCTAGCACAGATACGCAGTATTTT
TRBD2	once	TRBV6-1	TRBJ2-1	CASIKGTSGANEQFF	TGTGCCAGCATAAAAGGGACTAGCGGGGCTAATGAGCAGTTCTTC
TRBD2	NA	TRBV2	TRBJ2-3	CASRAGAGTDTQYF	TGTGCCAGTCGAGCGGGGGCGGGGACAGATACGCAGTATTTT
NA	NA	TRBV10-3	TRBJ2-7	CAISAQGRGEQYF	TGTGCCATCAGTGCGCAGGGTAGGGGAGAGCAGTACTTC
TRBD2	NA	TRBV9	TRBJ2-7	CASSVQSGGPYEQYF	TGTGCCAGCAGCGTACAAAGCGGGGGGCCCTACGAGCAGTACTTC